Following are 9 T cell receptor beta chains from one sample sequenced in a study of control samples from healthy donors and cancer patients. Measured with immunoSEQ multiplex PCR; TCRdb has only the in-frame clones, and not every one. The repertoire holds some 120,000 clones, with around 87% as singletons. The sequenced sample consisted of blood. The source is a man in his sixties in good health.

The rearrangement uses TRBV24-1 and TRBJ1-5; 8 nucleotides align to TRBD1. Looked up from germline, CDR1 is KGHDR and CDR2 is SFDVKD. The length of the CDR3 is 14 residues. V lost 5 bases, J lost 2 bases, and 1 base stayed unmatched. CDR3 loop: CATSAQGGNQPQHF. In DNA, the CDR3 is TGTGCCACCAGTGCACAGGGGGGCAATCAGCCCCAGCATTTT.

The chain has TRBV12-3 or TRBV12-4 and TRBJ1-5; tentatively, D is TRBD1 (5 bases). Trimming left V 3 bases short and J 13 bases short, with 13 bases between. The CDR3 runs to 12 residues. The CDR3 is CASSFGVGPQHF. Written as DNA, the CDR3 is TGTGCCAGCAGTTTCGGGGTGGGACCGCAGCATTTT.

The chain carries TRBV19 and TRBJ1-5; the match to TRBD1 covers 9 bases. CDR3 length: 11 residues. Germline V gene sequence: CDR1 LNHDA, CDR2 SQIVND (reference sequence). Trimming at V came to 9 bases and at J to 7 bases, leaving 1 base not matched to a gene. CDR3 sequence: CARQGAQPQHF. CDR3 coding DNA: TGTGCCAGACAGGGGGCCCAGCCCCAGCATTTT.

This chain uses TRBV28 with TRBJ1-5, with D perhaps TRBD1 (5 bases). This CDR3 region has 15 residues. Germline CDR1 is MDHEN and CDR2 is SYDVKM. The ends were cut back, 7 bases at V and 2 bases at J, with 15 bases in the middle. Here the CDR3 DNA reads TGTGCCAGCAACGTGGAGGGGATGGGCAATCAGCCCCAGCATTTT. Its protein is CASNVEGMGNQPQHF.

V is TRBV28 and J is TRBJ2-2; D could derive from TRBD1 or TRBD2 (5 bases each). V gave up 5 bases and J gave up 4 bases, with 17 bases separating them. The germline gives CDR1 MDHEN, CDR2 SYDVKM. The CDR3 totals 16 residues. CDR3 protein: CASSTGAWRPTGELFF. CDR3 coding DNA: TGTGCCAGCAGTACCGGGGCCTGGCGGCCCACCGGGGAGCTGTTTTTT.

The chain employs TRBV19 and TRBJ2-3, with 7 nucleotides matching TRBD2. Germline CDR1 reads LNHDA; CDR2 reads SQIVND (reference sequence). The CDR3 contains 14 residues. The trim removed 7 bases at V and 5 bases at J, leaving 9 bases unmatched. The CDR3 protein is CASTASGVIDTQYF. The CDR3 DNA sequence: TGTGCCAGTACAGCAAGCGGGGTTATAGATACGCAGTATTTT.

V usage is TRBV12-3 or TRBV12-4 and J usage is TRBJ1-1; D call uncertain. This CDR3 contains 12 residues. The V end lost 6 bases, the J end lost 4 bases, and 9 bases lay between the germline ends. CDR3 in DNA: TGTGCCAGCAGGCAGGTGGGCACTGAAGCTTTCTTT. Translated, it gives CASRQVGTEAFF.

The chain employs TRBV7-9 and TRBJ1-1; D is unclear. The germline V gene encodes CDR1 SEHNR and CDR2 FQNEAQ (reference sequence). The CDR3 is 14 amino acids. The V end lost 5 bases, the J end lost 2 bases, and 12 bases lay between the germline ends. The CDR3 coding sequence is TGTGCCAGCAGCCCCGGGTGGGTCAACACTGAAGCTTTCTTT. This translates into CASSPGWVNTEAFF.

This sequence joins TRBV27 and TRBJ1-1; a possible D gene is TRBD1 (5 bases). The germline V gene has CDR1 MNHEY and CDR2 SMNVEV (reference sequence). V was clipped by 3 bases and J by 7 bases, with 12 bases between them. The CDR3 has 13 amino acids. CDR3 bases: TGTGCCAGCAGTTTGCGACAGAACTATGAAGCTTTCTTT. It translates to CASSLRQNYEAFF.